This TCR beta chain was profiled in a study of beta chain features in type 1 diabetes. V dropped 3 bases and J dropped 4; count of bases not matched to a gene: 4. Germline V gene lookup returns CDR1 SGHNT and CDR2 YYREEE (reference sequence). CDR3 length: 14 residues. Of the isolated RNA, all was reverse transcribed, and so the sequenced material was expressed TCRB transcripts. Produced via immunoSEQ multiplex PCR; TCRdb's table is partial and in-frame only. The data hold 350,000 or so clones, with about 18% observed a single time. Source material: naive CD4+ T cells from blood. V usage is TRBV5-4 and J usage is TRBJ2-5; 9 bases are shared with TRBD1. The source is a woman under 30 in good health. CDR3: CASSSPQGAETQYF. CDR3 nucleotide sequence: TGTGCCAGCAGCTCCCCACAGGGGGCAGAGACCCAGTACTTC.